The rows below give T cell receptor beta chains drawn from one sample of a study of T-cell reconstitution after alpha-beta-depleted transplantation in children. Using its own MiXCR run on the PCR reads, TCRdb lists one record per CDR3 protein. Of about 980,000 distinct CDR3 sequences listed, 25% to 35% are singletons. The sample was PBMCs, mostly from graft donor cells, taken 360 days after TCRalphabeta/CD19-depleted stem cell transplant. All receptors come from a boy in the first two years of life who had a stem cell transplant for SCID, so the T cells may come from the graft donor. CDR3s include the opening cysteine and the closing phenylalanine or tryptophan. A D gene is named only where the DNA matches it firmly. Part of the rows lack a size; the others show once, few, many or a class for expanded clones.

>15|.|few|TRBV7-9|TRBJ1-3
TGTGCCAGCAGCTTTCCCGAGGGCTCTGGAAACACCATATATTTT
CASSFPEGSGNTIYF
>17|TRBD2|few|TRBV3-1|TRBJ2-3
TGTGCCAGCAGCCAAGAAGCGGGGGGGGCGTACACAGATACGCAGTATTTT
CASSQEAGGAYTDTQYF
>15|.|.|TRBV18|TRBJ2-3
TGTGCCAGCTCAACACAGGGGGGGTCTACGGATACGCAGTATTTT
CASSTQGGSTDTQYF
>18|TRBD1|few|TRBV6-5|TRBJ1-4
TGTGCCAGCAGTTACCTCGGACAGGGCTCGCGCGTCTCTGAAAAACTGTTTTTT
CASSYLGQGSRVSEKLFF
>15|.|once|TRBV28|TRBJ2-1
TGTGCCAGCAGTTTCCCCAAGAGGATCTACAATGAGCAGTTCTTC
CASSFPKRIYNEQFF
>11|.|.|TRBV27|TRBJ2-5
TGTGCCTCTCGGGGGGCTTTGTCCCAGTACTTC
CASRGALSQYF
>15|TRBD1|.|TRBV19|TRBJ1-5
TGTGCCAGTAGTGTGCCGGGACAGGGAGGACAGCCCCAGCATTTT
CASSVPGQGGQPQHF
>14|.|.|TRBV15|TRBJ2-2
TGTGCCACCAGCAGAGATCAGGGCACCGGGGAGCTGTTTTTT
CATSRDQGTGELFF
>13|TRBD1|few|TRBV7-2|TRBJ2-7
TGTGCCAGCAGCTGGGGACAGACCTACGAGCAGTACTTC
CASSWGQTYEQYF
>14|.|few|TRBV12-3/TRBV12-4|TRBJ2-7
TGTGCCAGCAGCCGCCGACTAGACTCCTACGAGCAGTACTTC
CASSRRLDSYEQYF
>14|.|.|TRBV29-1|TRBJ2-3
TGCAGCGTTGACGGGTGGCTAGGCACAGATACGCAGTATTTT
CSVDGWLGTDTQYF
>14|TRBD1|.|TRBV29-1|TRBJ1-1
TGCAGCGTCAAGCGGACAGGAACGAACACTGAAGCTTTCTTT
CSVKRTGTNTEAFF
>15|.|many|TRBV4-1|TRBJ2-1
TGCGCCAGCAGCCAAGTCGCAGCCCGCTGGGATGAGCAGTTCTTC
CASSQVAARWDEQFF
>16|.|.|TRBV27|TRBJ2-7
TGTGCCAGCAGTTTAAGTCCCCTAGGCAGGGGAGAGGAGCAGTACTTC
CASSLSPLGRGEEQYF
>14|.|.|TRBV12-3/TRBV12-4|TRBJ1-4
TGTGCCAGCAGTTTACCAGCCTTTAATGAAAAACTGTTTTTT
CASSLPAFNEKLFF
>14|.|.|TRBV12-3/TRBV12-4|TRBJ1-1
TGTGCCAGCAGACCAGACACCCTGAACACTGAAGCTTTCTTT
CASRPDTLNTEAFF
>19|TRBD2|.|TRBV4-1|TRBJ2-6
TGCGCCAGCAGCCGACTAGCGGGGGGACGACTCTCTGGGGCCAACGTCCTGACTTTC
CASSRLAGGRLSGANVLTF
>15|TRBD1|many|TRBV2|TRBJ1-5
TGTGCCAGCAGTGAAGAAGGACAGGGGACTCAGCCCCAGCATTTT
CASSEEGQGTQPQHF
>14|.|few|TRBV3-1|TRBJ2-3
TGTGCCAGCAGCCAAAAGTCTGGCACAGATACGCAGTATTTT
CASSQKSGTDTQYF
>15|TRBD1|.|TRBV27|TRBJ2-1
TGTGCCAGCAGTCCAAGGGGGCTAATCACCAATGAGCAGTTCTTC
CASSPRGLITNEQFF
>16|.|few|TRBV5-6|TRBJ2-5
TGTGCCAGCAGCTTGACAGGGTATATGCCGGGAGAGACCCAGTACTTC
CASSLTGYMPGETQYF
>14|.|.|TRBV6-1|TRBJ1-2
TGTGCCAGCAGCCGGGGACATTTTGACTATGGCTACACCTTC
CASSRGHFDYGYTF
>14|.|.|TRBV11-1|TRBJ1-1
TGTGCCAGCAGCTTAACGGCAGACCCCCGAATAGCTTTCTTT
CASSLTADPRIAFF